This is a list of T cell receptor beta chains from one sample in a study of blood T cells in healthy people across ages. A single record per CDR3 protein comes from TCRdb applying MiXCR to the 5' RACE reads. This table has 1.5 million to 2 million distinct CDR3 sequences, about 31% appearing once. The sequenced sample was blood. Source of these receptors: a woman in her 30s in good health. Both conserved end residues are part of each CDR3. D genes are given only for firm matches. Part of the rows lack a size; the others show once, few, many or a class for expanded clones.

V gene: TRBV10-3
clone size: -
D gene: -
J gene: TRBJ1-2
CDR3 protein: CAISESVRTAYGYTF
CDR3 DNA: TGTGCCATCAGTGAGTCGGTAAGGACAGCCTATGGCTACACCTTC

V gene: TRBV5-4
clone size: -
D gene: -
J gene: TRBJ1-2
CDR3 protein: CASSLEWTNNNGYTF
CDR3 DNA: TGTGCCAGCAGCTTGGAATGGACAAATAATAATGGCTACACCTTC

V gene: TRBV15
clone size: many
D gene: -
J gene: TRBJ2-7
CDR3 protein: CATSSREAYEQYF
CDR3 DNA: TGTGCCACCAGCTCACGTGAGGCCTACGAGCAGTACTTC

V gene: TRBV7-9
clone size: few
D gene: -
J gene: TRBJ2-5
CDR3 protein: CASSSSGFAETQYF
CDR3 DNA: TGTGCCAGCAGCTCCTCCGGATTCGCGGAGACCCAGTACTTC

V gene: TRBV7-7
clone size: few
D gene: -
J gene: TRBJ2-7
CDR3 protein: CASSFDTGTEQYF
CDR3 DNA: TGTGCCAGCAGCTTTGATACAGGGACCGAGCAGTACTTC

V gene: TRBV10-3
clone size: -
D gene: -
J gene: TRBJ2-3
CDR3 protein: CAISESWSSTDTQYF
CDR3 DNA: TGTGCCATCAGTGAGTCTTGGAGTAGCACAGATACGCAGTATTTT

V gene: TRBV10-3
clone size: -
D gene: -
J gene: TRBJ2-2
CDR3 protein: CATEDGLGGELFF
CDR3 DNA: TGTGCCACCGAGGACGGCCTGGGCGGGGAGCTGTTTTTT

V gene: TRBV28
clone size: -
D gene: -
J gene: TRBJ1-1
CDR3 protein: CASERGWDTEAFF
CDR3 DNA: TGTGCCAGCGAACGGGGGTGGGACACTGAAGCTTTCTTT

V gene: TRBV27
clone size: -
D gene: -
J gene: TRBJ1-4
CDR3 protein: CASSSWDTTNEKLFF
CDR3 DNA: TGTGCCAGCAGTTCCTGGGATACAACTAATGAAAAACTGTTTTTT

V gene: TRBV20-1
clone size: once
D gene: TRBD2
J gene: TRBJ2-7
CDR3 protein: CSANDAREGYEQYF
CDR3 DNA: TGCAGTGCCAATGACGCGCGGGAGGGCTACGAGCAGTACTTC

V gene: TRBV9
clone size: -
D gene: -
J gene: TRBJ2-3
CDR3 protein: CASSHSASPYTDTQYF
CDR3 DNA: TGTGCCAGCAGCCATTCAGCCTCGCCGTACACAGATACGCAGTATTTT

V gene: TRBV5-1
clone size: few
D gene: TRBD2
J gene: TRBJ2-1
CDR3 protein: CASSFILATSGGYNEQFF
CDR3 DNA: TGCGCCAGCAGCTTCATTCTGGCCACTAGCGGGGGCTACAATGAGCAGTTCTTC

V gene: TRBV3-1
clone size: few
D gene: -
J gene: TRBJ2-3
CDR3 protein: CASSQDHPDTQYF
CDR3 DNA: TGTGCCAGCAGCCAAGATCACCCAGATACGCAGTATTTT

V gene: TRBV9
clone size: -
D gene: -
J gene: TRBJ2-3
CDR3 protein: CASSEFVTTTDTQYF
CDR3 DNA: TGTGCCAGCAGCGAGTTCGTAACTACCACAGATACGCAGTATTTT

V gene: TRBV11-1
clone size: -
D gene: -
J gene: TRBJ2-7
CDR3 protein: CASSARWRPYEQYF
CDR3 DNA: TGTGCCAGCAGCGCCCGATGGAGGCCTTACGAGCAGTACTTC

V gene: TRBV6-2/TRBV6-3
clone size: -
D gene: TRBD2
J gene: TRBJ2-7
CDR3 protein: CASRASGGTHNEQYF
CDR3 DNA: TGTGCCAGCAGAGCTAGCGGGGGGACCCACAATGAGCAGTACTTC

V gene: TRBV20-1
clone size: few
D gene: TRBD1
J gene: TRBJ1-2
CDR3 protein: CSARDYKGQGARGYTF
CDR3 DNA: TGCAGTGCTAGAGATTATAAAGGACAGGGGGCGCGAGGCTACACCTTC

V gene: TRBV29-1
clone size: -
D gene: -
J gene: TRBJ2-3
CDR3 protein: CSVYDASDTQYF
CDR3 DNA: TGCAGCGTCTACGACGCCTCAGATACGCAGTATTTT

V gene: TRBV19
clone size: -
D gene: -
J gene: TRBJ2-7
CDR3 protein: CASSTGIQYEQYF
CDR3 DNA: TGTGCCAGTTCTACGGGCATCCAGTACGAGCAGTACTTC

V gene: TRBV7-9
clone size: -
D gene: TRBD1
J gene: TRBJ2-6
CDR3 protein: CASSARQGDGANVLTF
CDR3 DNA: TGTGCCAGCAGCGCTCGACAGGGTGATGGGGCCAACGTCCTGACTTTC

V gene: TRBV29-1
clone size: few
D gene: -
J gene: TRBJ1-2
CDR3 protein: CSVEELGAEGYGYTF
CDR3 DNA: TGCAGCGTTGAAGAACTGGGGGCTGAAGGGTATGGCTACACCTTC

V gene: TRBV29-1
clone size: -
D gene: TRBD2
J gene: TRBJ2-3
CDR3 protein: CSVSGDPGLAGLDTQYF
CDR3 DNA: TGCAGCGTGTCGGGGGACCCGGGACTAGCGGGATTAGATACGCAGTATTTT

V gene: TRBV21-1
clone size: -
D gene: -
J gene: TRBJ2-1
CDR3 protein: CASSKQLGLAGGVHNEQFF
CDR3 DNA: TGTGCCAGCAGCAAACAGCTGGGACTAGCGGGAGGTGTACACAATGAGCAGTTCTTC

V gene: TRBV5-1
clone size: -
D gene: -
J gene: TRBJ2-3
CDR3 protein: CASSLEPPSGTDTQYF
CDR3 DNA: TGCGCCAGCAGCTTGGAGCCCCCTTCGGGCACAGATACGCAGTATTTT

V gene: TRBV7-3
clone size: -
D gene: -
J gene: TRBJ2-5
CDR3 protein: CASSRGRIGSKETQYF
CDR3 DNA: TGTGCCAGCAGCCGCGGACGGATTGGCTCAAAAGAGACCCAGTACTTC

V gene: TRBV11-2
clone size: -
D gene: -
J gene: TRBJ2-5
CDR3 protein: CASSLFTGSQEAQYF
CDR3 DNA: TGTGCCAGCAGCTTGTTCACAGGGTCCCAAGAGGCCCAGTACTTC

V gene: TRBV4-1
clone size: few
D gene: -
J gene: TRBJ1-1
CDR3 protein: CASSPAWENTEAFF
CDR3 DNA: TGCGCCAGCAGCCCGGCCTGGGAGAACACTGAAGCTTTCTTT

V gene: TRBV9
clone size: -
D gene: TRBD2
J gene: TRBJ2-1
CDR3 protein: CASSPPVGLAGVSSYNEQFF
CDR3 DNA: TGTGCCAGCAGCCCCCCGGTGGGGCTAGCGGGGGTGAGCTCCTACAATGAGCAGTTCTTC

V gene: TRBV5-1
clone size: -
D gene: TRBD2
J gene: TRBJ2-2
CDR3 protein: CASSYGTSVTNTGELFF
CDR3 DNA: TGCGCCAGCAGCTACGGGACTAGCGTAACGAACACCGGGGAGCTGTTTTTT